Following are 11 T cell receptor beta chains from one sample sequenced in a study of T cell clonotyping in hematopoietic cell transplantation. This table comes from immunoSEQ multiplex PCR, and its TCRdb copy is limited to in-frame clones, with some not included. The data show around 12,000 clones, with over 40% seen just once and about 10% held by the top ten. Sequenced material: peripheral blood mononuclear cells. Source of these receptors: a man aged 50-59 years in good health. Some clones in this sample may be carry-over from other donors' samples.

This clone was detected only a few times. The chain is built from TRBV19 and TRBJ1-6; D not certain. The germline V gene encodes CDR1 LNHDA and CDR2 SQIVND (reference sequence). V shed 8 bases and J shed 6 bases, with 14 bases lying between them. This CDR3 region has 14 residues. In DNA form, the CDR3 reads TGTGCCAGTCAGGAGCACCTTGCTAATTCACCCCTCCACTTT. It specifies CASQEHLANSPLHF.

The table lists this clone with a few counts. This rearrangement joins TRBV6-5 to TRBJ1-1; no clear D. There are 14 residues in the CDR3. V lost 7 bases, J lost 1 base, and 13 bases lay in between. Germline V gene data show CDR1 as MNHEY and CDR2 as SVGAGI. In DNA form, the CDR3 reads TGTGCCAGCACCGCGACCCATAGGAACACTGAAGCTTTCTTT. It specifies CASTATHRNTEAFF.

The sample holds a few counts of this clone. This CDR3 reads CSVASHNEKLFF. The CDR3 coding sequence is TGCAGCGTTGCCAGTCATAATGAAAAACTGTTTTTT. The chain is built from TRBV29-1 and TRBJ1-4, with D unresolved. Deletions cut 4 bases from V and 4 bases from J, with 7 bases between. Germline V gene sequence: CDR1 SQVTM, CDR2 ANQGSEA. The CDR3 consists of 12 residues.

CDR3 amino acids: CASTGRRSDGYTF. CDR3 sequence (DNA): TGTGCCAGCACCGGAAGGAGATCGGATGGCTACACCTTC. The chain couples TRBV2 to TRBJ1-2, with D hard to call. This CDR3 spans 13 amino acids. Germline V lookup: CDR1 SNHLY, CDR2 FYNNEI. V gave up 7 bases and J gave up 6 bases, with 15 bases separating them.

This chain's CDR3 is CAWSVHRSYTF. The CDR3 DNA is TGTGCCTGGAGTGTACACAGGTCCTACACCTTC. The J gene is TRBJ1-2, the V gene TRBV30, with D maybe TRBD1 (5 bases). The CDR3 sequence is 11 residues long. V dropped 0 bases and J dropped 10 bases, with 9 bases sitting between them. Germline CDR1 is GTSNPN and CDR2 is SVGIG (reference sequence).

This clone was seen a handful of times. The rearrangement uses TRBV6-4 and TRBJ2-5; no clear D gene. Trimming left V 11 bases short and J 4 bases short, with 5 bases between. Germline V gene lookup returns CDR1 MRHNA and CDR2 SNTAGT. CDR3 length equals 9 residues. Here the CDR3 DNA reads TGTGCCGGGCGAGAGACCCAGTACTTC. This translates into CAGRETQYF.

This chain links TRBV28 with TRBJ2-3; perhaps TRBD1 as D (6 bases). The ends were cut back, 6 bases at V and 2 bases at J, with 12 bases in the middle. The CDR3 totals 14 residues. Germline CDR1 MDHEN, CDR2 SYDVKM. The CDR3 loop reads CASSIHRATDTQYF. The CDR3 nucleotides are TGTGCCAGCAGCATACACAGGGCCACAGATACGCAGTATTTT.

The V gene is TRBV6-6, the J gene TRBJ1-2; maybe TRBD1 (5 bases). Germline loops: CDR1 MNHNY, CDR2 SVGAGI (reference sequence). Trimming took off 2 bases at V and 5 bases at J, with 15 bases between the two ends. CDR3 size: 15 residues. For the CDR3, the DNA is TGTGCCAGCAGTTACCGGGAGGGACTACTATATGGCTACACCTTC. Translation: CASSYREGLLYGYTF.

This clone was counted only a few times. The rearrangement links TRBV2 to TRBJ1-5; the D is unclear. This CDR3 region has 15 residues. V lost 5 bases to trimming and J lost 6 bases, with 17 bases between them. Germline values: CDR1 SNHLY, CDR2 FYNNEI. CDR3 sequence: CASSIGPRVGQPQHF. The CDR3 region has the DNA TGTGCCAGCAGTATCGGGCCCCGTGTAGGTCAGCCCCAGCATTTT.

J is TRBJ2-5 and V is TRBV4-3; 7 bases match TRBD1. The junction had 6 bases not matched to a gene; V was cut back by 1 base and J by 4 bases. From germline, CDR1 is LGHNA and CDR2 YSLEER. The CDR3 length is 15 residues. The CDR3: CASSQADRDGETQYF. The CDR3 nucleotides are TGCGCCAGCAGCCAAGCTGACAGGGACGGAGAGACCCAGTACTTC.

CDR3 bases: TGCAGCGTTGAAGATCGTGGGAGGGCCGCAGATACGCAGTATTTT. This gives the protein CSVEDRGRAADTQYF. The V and J genes are TRBV29-1 and TRBJ2-3; 7 bases map to TRBD2. V trimming: 0 bases; J trimming: 4 bases; junction bases outside the gene matches: 7. Per germline, CDR1 SQVTM and CDR2 ANQGSEA. CDR3 size: 15 residues.